This TCR beta chain was found in a study of blood T cells in healthy people across ages. The study's findings and limits: Investigators treated diversity estimates from one million T cells as underestimates. Greater diversity and more naive CD4+ cells were seen in long-lived donors than in aged donors. Expanded clonotype changes were possibly confounded by unknown donor CMV status.

With a J-beta primer mix and a sample-barcoded 5' primer, a second PCR ran roughly 7 to 11 cycles. TCRdb itself ran the 5' RACE reads through MiXCR, one entry per CDR3 protein. The sample has hundreds of thousands of distinct CDR3 sequences, about 48% seen once. They isolated at least 6 million PBMCs from each sample. The CDR3 contains 15 residues. The V and J ends lost 5 bases and 1 base respectively, with 12 bases between them. In germline, CDR1 is KGHSH, CDR2 LQKENI. About this clonotype: Its specificity is not known.

Specimen: blood. The chain recombines TRBV18 with TRBJ2-4; D perhaps matches TRBD1 (6 bases). The receptor was isolated from a man aged 30 to 39 in good health. As DNA, the CDR3 is TGTGCCAGCTCATTATATACAGGGGCCAAAAACATTCAGTACTTC. Its translation is CASSLYTGAKNIQYF. The full variable domain, with the rest looked up from reference TRBV18 and TRBJ2-4, is NAGVMQNPRHLVRRRGQEARLRCSPMKGHSHVYWYRQLPEEGLKFMVYLQKENIIDESGMPKERFSAEFPKEGPSILRIQQVVRGDSAAYFCASSLYTGAKNIQYFGAGTRLSVL.